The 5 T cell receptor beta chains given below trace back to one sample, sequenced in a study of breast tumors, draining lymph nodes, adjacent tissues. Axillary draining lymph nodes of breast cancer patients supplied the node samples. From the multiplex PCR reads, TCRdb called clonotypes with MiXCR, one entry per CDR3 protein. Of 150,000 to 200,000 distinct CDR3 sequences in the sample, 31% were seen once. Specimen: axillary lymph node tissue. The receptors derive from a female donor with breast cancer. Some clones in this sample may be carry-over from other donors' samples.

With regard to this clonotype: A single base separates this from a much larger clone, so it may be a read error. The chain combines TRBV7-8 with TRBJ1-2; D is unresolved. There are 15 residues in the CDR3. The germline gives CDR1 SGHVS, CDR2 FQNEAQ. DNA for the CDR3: TGTGCCAGCAGCTTAAGGCGGGTGGCTAACTGTGGCTACACCTTC. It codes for CASSLRRVANCGYTF. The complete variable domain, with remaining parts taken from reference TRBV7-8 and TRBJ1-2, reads GAGVSQSPRYKVAKRGQDVALRCDPISGHVSLFWYQQALGQGPEFLTYFQNEAQLDKSGLPSDRFFAERPEGSVSTLKIQRTQQEDSAVYLCASSLRRVANCGYTFGSGTRLTVV.

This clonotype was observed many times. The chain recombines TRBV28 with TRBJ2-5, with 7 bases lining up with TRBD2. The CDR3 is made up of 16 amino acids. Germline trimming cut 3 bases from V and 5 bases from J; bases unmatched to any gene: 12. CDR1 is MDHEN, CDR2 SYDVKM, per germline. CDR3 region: CASSLDPKTSRETQYF. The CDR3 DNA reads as TGTGCCAGCAGTTTGGACCCTAAGACTAGCAGGGAGACCCAGTACTTC.

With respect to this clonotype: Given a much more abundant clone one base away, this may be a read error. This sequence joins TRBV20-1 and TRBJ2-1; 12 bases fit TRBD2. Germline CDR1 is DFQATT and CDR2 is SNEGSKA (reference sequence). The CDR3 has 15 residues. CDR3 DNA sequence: TGCAGTGCTCCTAGCGGGGGGGCCTCCTACAATGAGCAGTCCTTC. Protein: CSAPSGGASYNEQSF.

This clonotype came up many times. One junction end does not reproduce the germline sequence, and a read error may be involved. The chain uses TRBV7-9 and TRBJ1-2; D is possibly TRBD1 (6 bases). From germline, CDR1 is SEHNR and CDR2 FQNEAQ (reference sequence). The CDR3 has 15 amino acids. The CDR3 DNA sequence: TGTGCCAGCAGTCCTCGGGGGGCAGGGATATATGGCTACCCCTTC. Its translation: CASSPRGAGIYGYPF.

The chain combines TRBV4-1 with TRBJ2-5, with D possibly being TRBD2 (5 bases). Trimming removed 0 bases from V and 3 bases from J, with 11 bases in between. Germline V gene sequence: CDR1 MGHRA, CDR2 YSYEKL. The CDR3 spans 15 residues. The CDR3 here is CASSQDREGEETQYF. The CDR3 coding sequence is TGCGCCAGCAGCCAAGATAGAGAGGGTGAAGAGACCCAGTACTTC.